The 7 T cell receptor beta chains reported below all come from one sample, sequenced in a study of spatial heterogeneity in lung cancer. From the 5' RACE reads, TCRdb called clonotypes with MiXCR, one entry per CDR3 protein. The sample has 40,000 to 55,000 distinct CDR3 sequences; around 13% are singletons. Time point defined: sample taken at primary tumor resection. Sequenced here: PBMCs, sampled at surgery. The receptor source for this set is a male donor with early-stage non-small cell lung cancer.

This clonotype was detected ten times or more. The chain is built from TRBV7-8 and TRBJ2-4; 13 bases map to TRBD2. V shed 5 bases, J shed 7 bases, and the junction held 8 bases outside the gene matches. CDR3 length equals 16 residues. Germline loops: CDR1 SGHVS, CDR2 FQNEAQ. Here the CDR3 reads CASSPGLAGVRNIQYF. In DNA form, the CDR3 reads TGTGCCAGCAGCCCCGGACTAGCGGGAGTACGGAACATTCAGTACTTC. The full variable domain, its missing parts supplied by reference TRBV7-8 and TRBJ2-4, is GAGVSQSPRYKVAKRGQDVALRCDPISGHVSLFWYQQALGQGPEFLTYFQNEAQLDKSGLPSDRFFAERPEGSVSTLKIQRTQQEDSAVYLCASSPGLAGVRNIQYFGAGTRLSVL.

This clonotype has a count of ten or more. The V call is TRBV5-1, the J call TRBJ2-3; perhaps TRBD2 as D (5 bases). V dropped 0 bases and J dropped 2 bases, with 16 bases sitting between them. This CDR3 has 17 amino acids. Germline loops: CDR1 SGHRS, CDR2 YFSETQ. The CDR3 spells CASSLALDGEYTDTQYF. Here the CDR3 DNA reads TGCGCCAGCAGCTTGGCACTAGACGGCGAGTACACAGATACGCAGTATTTT.

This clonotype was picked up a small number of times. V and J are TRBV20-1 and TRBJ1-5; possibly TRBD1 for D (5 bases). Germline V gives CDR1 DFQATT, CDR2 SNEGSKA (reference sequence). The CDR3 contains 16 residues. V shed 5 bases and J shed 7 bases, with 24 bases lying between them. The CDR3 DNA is TGCAGTGCTTACCAGGGAAATAACAGAGGTGGCCAGCCCCAGCATTTT. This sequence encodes CSAYQGNNRGGQPQHF.

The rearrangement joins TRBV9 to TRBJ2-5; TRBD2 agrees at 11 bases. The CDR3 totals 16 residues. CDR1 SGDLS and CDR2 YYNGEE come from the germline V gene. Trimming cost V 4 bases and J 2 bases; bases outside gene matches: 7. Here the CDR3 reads CASSLGTSGVQETQYF. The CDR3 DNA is TGTGCCAGCAGCTTGGGGACTAGCGGAGTACAAGAGACCCAGTACTTC.

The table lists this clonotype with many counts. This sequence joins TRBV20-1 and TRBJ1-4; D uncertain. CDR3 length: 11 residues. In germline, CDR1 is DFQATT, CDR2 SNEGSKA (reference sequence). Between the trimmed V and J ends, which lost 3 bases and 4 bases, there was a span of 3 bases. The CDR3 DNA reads TGCAGTGCTAGCTATAATGAAAAACTGTTTTTT. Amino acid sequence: CSASYNEKLFF.

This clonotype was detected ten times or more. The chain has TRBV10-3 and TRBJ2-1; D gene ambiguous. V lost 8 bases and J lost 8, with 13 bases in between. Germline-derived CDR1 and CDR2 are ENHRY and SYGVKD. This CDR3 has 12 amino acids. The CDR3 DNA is TGTGCCATCTGGTCCTTCTGGGATGAGCAGTTCTTC. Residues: CAIWSFWDEQFF.

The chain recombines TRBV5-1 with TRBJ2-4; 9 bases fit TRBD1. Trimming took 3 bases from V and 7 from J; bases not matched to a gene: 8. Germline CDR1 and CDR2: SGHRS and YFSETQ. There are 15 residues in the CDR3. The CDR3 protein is CASSSDRGGGNIQYF. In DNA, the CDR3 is TGCGCCAGCAGCTCGGACAGGGGTGGTGGGAACATTCAGTACTTC.